The clone carrying this TCR beta chain was observed at least ten times. Its specificity is unknown. From germline, CDR1 is DFQATT and CDR2 SNEGSKA (reference sequence). V lost 6 bases to trimming and J lost 2 bases, with 20 bases between them. The CDR3 has 16 residues. TCRdb re-analysed the RT-PCR reads in MiXCR, keeping a single row per CDR3 protein. This table has approximately 250,000 distinct CDR3 sequences, about 12% appearing once. This record comes from a study of response to subunit inactivated influenza vaccine. General study findings and limits: Authors suggested few new T cells are recruited by each seasonal influenza vaccination.

The rearrangement joins TRBV20-1 to TRBJ2-1, with D perhaps TRBD2 (6 bases). The sample consisted of non-naive T cells sorted from PBMCs, taken around two weeks before vaccination. The clonotype was recovered from a man over 45 who received an inactivated influenza vaccine. The CDR3 sequence: CSASDPAGLTYNEQFF. DNA for the CDR3: TGCAGTGCCTCAGATCCGGCGGGACTCACCTACAATGAGCAGTTCTTC.